The 10 T cell receptor beta chains below come from one sample, sequenced in a study of neurological immune-mediated disorders. TCRdb re-analysed the 5' RACE reads in MiXCR, keeping a single row per CDR3 protein. The sample lists roughly 32,000 distinct CDR3 sequences, 3% to 4% occurring once. Source material: PBMCs. These receptors were taken from a man aged 25 to 40 with multiple sclerosis.

This clonotype occurred many times. J is TRBJ2-1 and V is TRBV7-6; the match to TRBD2 covers 8 bases. After removal of 2 bases from V and 3 bases from J, the junction contained 3 bases not matched to a gene. CDR1 is SGHVS, CDR2 FNYEAQ, per germline. The CDR3 is 15 residues long. The CDR3 here is CASSLYGGGYNEQFF. Here the CDR3 DNA reads TGTGCCAGCAGCTTATACGGGGGGGGCTACAATGAGCAGTTCTTC.

J is TRBJ2-2 and V is TRBV5-1, with D perhaps TRBD2 (5 bases). Germline V lookup: CDR1 SGHRS, CDR2 YFSETQ. The V end lost 2 bases, the J end lost 8 bases, and 7 bases lay between the germline ends. This CDR3 contains 12 residues. This CDR3 is CASSFGKGELFF. The CDR3 nucleotides are TGCGCCAGCAGCTTCGGGAAAGGGGAGCTGTTTTTT.

In its sample, this clonotype was seen a few times. This sequence joins TRBV7-2 and TRBJ2-3; D remains ambiguous. Trimming took off 2 bases at V and 5 bases at J, with 8 bases between the two ends. CDR3 length equals 13 residues. The germline V gene has CDR1 SGHTA and CDR2 FQGNSA. Written as DNA, the CDR3 is TGTGCCAGCAGCTTAATCGTTGAAGATACGCAGTATTTT. The encoded protein is CASSLIVEDTQYF.

This clonotype was found many times. The chain is built from TRBV5-1 and TRBJ1-5; possible D gene TRBD1, 5 bases. The CDR3 has 13 residues. Germline-derived CDR1 and CDR2 are SGHRS and YFSETQ. Trimming left V 5 bases short and J 5 bases short, with 11 bases between. DNA of the CDR3: TGCGCCAGCAGTAAACAGGTCGATCAGCCCCAGCATTTT. Translating it yields CASSKQVDQPQHF.

The chain employs TRBV11-1 and TRBJ2-5; D is uncertain. This CDR3 is built from 12 residues. Trimming stripped 0 bases from V and 5 bases from J, with 4 bases between. CDR1 is SGHAT, CDR2 FQDESV, per germline (reference sequence). The CDR3 is CASSLAAETQYF. Here the CDR3 DNA reads TGTGCCAGCAGCTTAGCCGCGGAGACCCAGTACTTC.

This clonotype was recorded at least ten times. J is TRBJ1-5 and V is TRBV5-1; a possible D gene is TRBD1 (6 bases). V lost 1 base to trimming and J lost 3 bases, with 8 bases between them. CDR1 and CDR2 from the germline V gene are SGHRS and YFSETQ. The CDR3 length is 14 residues. This CDR3 is CASSLTGINQPQHF. For the CDR3, the DNA is TGCGCCAGCAGCTTGACAGGGATCAATCAGCCCCAGCATTTT.

This clonotype came up a few times. V usage is TRBV20-1 and J usage is TRBJ2-1, with 7 bases aligning to TRBD2. CDR1 DFQATT and CDR2 SNEGSKA come from the germline V gene (reference sequence). This CDR3 has 14 amino acids. V was clipped by 7 bases and J by 9 bases; unmatched bases: 15. CDR3 sequence (DNA): TGCAGTGGTGCCGGACTAGTCGGGGTGGGTGAGCAGTTCTTC. Amino acids: CSGAGLVGVGEQFF.

In its sample, this clonotype was seen many times. The V and J genes are TRBV20-1 and TRBJ2-7; 8 positions agree with TRBD2. Germline V gene sequence: CDR1 DFQATT, CDR2 SNEGSKA (reference sequence). Unmatched junction bases numbered 9, after V lost 6 bases and J lost 2 bases. This CDR3 has 14 amino acids. CDR3 sequence: CSARIAGHAYEQYF. CDR3 nucleotides: TGCAGTGCCAGGATAGCGGGACACGCCTACGAGCAGTACTTC.

This clonotype showed up just a few times. The chain has TRBV11-2 and TRBJ2-3; 7 bases map to TRBD2. Germline trimming cut 0 bases from V and 3 bases from J; bases unmatched to any gene: 6. There are 16 residues in the CDR3. Germline loops: CDR1 SGHAT, CDR2 FQNNGV. The CDR3 region has the DNA TGTGCCAGCAGCTTAGACGGCTGGGGGGGGACAGATACGCAGTATTTT. As protein: CASSLDGWGGTDTQYF.

This clonotype has at least ten counts. The chain couples TRBV6-6 to TRBJ2-3; unclear D gene. V gave up 6 bases and J gave up 2 bases, with 12 bases separating them. The CDR3 totals 14 residues. Germline V CDR1 and CDR2: MNHNY, SVGAGI (reference sequence). The CDR3 DNA sequence: TGTGCCAGCAGCGAAAGGGCTTCCACAGATACGCAGTATTTT. Protein: CASSERASTDTQYF.